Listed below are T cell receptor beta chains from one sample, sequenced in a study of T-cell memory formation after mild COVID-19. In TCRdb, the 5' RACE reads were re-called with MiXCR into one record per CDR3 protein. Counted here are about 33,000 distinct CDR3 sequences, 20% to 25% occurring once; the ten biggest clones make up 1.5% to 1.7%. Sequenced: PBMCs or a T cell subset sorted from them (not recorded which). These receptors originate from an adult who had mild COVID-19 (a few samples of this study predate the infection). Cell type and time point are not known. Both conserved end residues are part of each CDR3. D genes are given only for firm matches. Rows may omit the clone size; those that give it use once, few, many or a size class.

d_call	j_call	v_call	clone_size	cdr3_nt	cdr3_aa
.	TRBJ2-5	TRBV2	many	TGTGCCAGCAGTCGGGACCTCCAAGAGACCCAGTACTTC	CASSRDLQETQYF
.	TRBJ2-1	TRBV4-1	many	TGCGCCAGCAGCCAAGCACGAGGCCGGGTTAGGGGAAATGAGCAGTTCTTC	CASSQARGRVRGNEQFF
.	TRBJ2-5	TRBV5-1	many	TGCGCCAGCAGCTCCGGGGGTGAAGAGACCCAGTACTTC	CASSSGGEETQYF
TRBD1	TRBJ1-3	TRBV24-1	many	TGTGCCACCAGTGACGACCGACAGGGCTCTGGAAACACCATATATTTT	CATSDDRQGSGNTIYF
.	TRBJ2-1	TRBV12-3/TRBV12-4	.	TGTGCCAGCAGTTTAGCAGCGACTGCCCGGGGGCAGTTCTTC	CASSLAATARGQFF
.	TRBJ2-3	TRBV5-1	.	TGCGCCAGCAGCTTGGGACATAGCACAGATACGCAGTATTTT	CASSLGHSTDTQYF
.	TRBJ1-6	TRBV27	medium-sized	TGTGCCAGCAGTTTTTGGGAGACCTTATATAATTCACCCCTCCACTTT	CASSFWETLYNSPLHF
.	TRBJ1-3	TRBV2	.	TGTGCCAGCAGTGAATGGGAGGGGCCTGGAAACACCATATATTTT	CASSEWEGPGNTIYF
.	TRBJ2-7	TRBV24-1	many	TGTGCCACCAGTGAGGGGACACCTACCTACGAGCAGTACTTC	CATSEGTPTYEQYF
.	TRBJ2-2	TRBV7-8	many	TGTGCCAGCAGCCCAGTGGGGGCCGGGGACACCGGGGAGCTGTTTTTT	CASSPVGAGDTGELFF
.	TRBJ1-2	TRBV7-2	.	TGTGCCAGCAGCTTAGTACAGCGCCGGTGGGGCTACACCTTC	CASSLVQRRWGYTF
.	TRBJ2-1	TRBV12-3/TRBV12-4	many	TGTAGGGTCGGGGAATTGCGGCAGTTCTTC	CRVGELRQFF
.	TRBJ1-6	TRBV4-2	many	TGTGCCAGCAGCCAAGATGAGTCCGGGACCGCTTATTCACCCCTCCACTTT	CASSQDESGTAYSPLHF
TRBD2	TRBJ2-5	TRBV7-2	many	TGTGCCAGCAGCTTAGTAGCGGGGGCGGGAGAGACCCAGTACTTC	CASSLVAGAGETQYF
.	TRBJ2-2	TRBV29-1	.	TGCAGCGTTGGGCAGGGAAACACCGGGGAGCTGTTTTTT	CSVGQGNTGELFF
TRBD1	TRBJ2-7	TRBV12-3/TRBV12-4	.	TGTGCCAGCAGTTTAGGGACAGGTATGCCCTACGAGCAGTACTTC	CASSLGTGMPYEQYF
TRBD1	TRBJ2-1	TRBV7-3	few	TGTGCCAGCAGCCCCGTTGGGGGGACAGGGGTAAACCCCTACAATGAGCAGTTCTTC	CASSPVGGTGVNPYNEQFF
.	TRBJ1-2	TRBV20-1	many	TGCAGTGCTAGAGAAGGGAGTGGGGGTAATGGCTACACCTTC	CSAREGSGGNGYTF
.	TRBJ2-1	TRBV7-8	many	TGTGCCAGCAGAGTACCGGGACAACGTAATAATGAGCAGTTCTTC	CASRVPGQRNNEQFF